This T cell receptor beta chain was identified during a study of T cells in tumors after PD-1 blockade (dated by TCRdb to the late 2010s). In the study overall: Exclusion criteria were prior checkpoint blockade, use of systemic immunosuppressants, or recent radiotherapy or other anti-cancer therapy within 4 weeks. Patients were treated with either pembrolizumab 200 mg every 3 weeks or cemiplimab 350 mg every 2 weeks. On average, peripheral blood samples yielded under 40,000 unique clonotypes and 110,000 or so TCR templates (range roughly 24,679-257,772). To compare clonotypes in blood versus tumor, bulk TCR sequencing was run on under eleven peripheral blood samples drawn from a few patients. Paired single-cell RNA and TCR sequencing was performed on site-matched tumors from BCC or SCC patients before and after anti-PD-1 therapy. Clinical response was assessed using RECIST version 1.1. Ongoing daily vismodegib 150 mg was also given to a subset of patients during anti-PD-1 treatment.

The immunoSEQ platform was used to carry out deep TCRbeta sequencing. In the original analysis: Only productive rearrangements were exported from the immunoSEQ Analyzer for downstream analysis. T cell phenotypes were assigned to bulk TCRbeta clonotypes by matching the clonotypes to single-cell RNA+TCR-seq clones with the same TCRbeta sequence. Clone enrichment in tumor was calculated as tumor frequency divided by PBMC frequency from bulk TCR sequencing. TCRs were sorted with GLIPH into specificity groups, meaning clusters of distinct TCRs that share CDR3 motifs and likely recognize common antigens. TCRdb holds this immuneACCESS table with in-frame rearrangements only. Some clones are missing; in checked studies, unresolved V genes explain under half, and the rest has no known cause. D and trimming come from the DNA, and the V and J calls and clone size come from that table. The sample table shows under 50,000 clones, and 65% to 80% are seen once. Of the sample, over 7.5% falls within the top ten clones.

For this clone: What antigen it recognizes has not been identified. No quality values exist for individual bases; no much larger clone is one base distant.

For bulk TCRbeta sequencing, genomic DNA was extracted from tumor biopsies or peripheral blood, and input amounts ranged from about 616 ng to 6,500 ng. Histologically proven advanced or metastatic basal or squamous cell carcinoma was present in all patients, all of whom were poor candidates for surgical resection. The basal cell carcinoma cohort comprised more than 10 patients, of whom seven or eight had bulk tumor TCR sequencing. From the cysteine through the phenylalanine, the CDR3 covers 17 amino acids. Only CDR3 DNA is held: 51 bases, read in frame from base 1. Trimming costs V 2 bases and J 9 bases, and their ends lie 20 bases apart. From the germline V gene, CDR1 is KGHSH and CDR2 is LQKENI. What the work shows at the level of the full study, not this receptor alone: Where the novel T cell clones came from was not identified, and possible sources could include lymphoid organs or rare unexpanded clones inside the tumor or in the tumor periphery. Roughly two fifths of tumor TCR clonotypes were detected in blood, and some novel exhausted tumor clones were observed in pre-treatment blood, which was taken as suggesting peripheral recruitment.

Recombination joined TRBV18 with TRBJ1-6; the D gene lacks a confident call. The material was PBMCs, obtained before anti-PD-1 therapy. The TCR originated in a human donor with advanced basal cell or squamous cell carcinoma (not recorded which). The CDR3 here reads CASSPNGPSIGASPLHF. Read as DNA, the sequence is TGTGCCAGCTCACCAAATGGGCCCTCCATCGGCGCTTCACCCCTCCACTTT.